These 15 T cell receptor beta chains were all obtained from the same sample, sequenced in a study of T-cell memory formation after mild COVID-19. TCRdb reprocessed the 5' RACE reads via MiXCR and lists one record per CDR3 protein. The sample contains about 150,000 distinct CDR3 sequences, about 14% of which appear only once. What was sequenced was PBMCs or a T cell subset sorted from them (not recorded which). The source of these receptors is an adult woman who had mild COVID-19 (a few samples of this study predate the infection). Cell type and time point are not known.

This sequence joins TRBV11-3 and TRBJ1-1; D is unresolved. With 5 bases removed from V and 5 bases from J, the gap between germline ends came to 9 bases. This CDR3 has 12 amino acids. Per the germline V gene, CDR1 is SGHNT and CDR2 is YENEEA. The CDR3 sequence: CASSRGLTEAFF. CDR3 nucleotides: TGTGCCAGCAGCCGGGGATTGACTGAAGCTTTCTTT.

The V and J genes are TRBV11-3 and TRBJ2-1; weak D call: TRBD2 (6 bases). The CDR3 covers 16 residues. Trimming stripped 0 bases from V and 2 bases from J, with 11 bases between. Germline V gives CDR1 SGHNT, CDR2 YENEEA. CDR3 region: CASSLDLGSPYNEQFF. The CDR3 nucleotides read TGTGCCAGCAGCTTAGATCTCGGGAGCCCCTACAATGAGCAGTTCTTC.

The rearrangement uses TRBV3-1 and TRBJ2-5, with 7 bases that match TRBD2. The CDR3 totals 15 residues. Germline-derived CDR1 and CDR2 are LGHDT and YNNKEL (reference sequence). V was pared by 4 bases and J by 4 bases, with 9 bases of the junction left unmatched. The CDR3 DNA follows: TGTGCCAGCAGCCGGAATTGGCGGGAGCGAGAGACCCAGTACTTC. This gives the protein CASSRNWRERETQYF.

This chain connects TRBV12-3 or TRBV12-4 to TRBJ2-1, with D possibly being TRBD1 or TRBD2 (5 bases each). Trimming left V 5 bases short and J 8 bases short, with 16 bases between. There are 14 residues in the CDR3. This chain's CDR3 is CASSPNDGTDEQFF. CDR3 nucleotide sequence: TGTGCCAGCAGTCCTAATGACGGGACGGATGAGCAGTTCTTC.

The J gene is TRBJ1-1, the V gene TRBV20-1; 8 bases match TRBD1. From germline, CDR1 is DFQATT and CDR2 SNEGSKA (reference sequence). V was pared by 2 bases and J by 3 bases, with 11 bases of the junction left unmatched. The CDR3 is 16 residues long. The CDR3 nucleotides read TGCAGTGCTAGATGGCAGGGGGCAATCCGGGACACTGAAGCTTTCTTT. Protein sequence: CSARWQGAIRDTEAFF.

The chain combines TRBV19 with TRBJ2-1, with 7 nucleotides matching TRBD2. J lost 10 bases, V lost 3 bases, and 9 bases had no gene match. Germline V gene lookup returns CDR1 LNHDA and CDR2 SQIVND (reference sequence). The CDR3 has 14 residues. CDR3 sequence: CASSMRLAMEEQFF. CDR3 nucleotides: TGTGCCAGTAGTATGAGACTAGCCATGGAGGAGCAGTTCTTC.

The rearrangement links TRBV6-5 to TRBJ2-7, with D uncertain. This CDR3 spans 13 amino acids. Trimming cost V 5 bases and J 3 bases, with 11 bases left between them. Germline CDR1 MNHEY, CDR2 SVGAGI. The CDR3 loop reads CASSANLNYEQYF. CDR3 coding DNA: TGTGCCAGCAGTGCGAACCTAAACTACGAGCAGTACTTC.

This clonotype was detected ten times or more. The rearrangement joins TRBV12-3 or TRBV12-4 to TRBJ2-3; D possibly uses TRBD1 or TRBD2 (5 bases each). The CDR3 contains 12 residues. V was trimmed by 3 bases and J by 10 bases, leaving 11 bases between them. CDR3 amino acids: CASSFPGTSQYF. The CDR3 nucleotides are TGTGCCAGCAGTTTTCCAGGGACGTCGCAGTATTTT.

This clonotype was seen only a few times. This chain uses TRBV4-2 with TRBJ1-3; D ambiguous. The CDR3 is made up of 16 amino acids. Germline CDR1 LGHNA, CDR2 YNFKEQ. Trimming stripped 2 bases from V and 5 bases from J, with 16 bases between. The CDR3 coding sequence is TGTGCCAGCAGCCAATCCCCACGAGCGGGCCGAAACACCATATATTTT. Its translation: CASSQSPRAGRNTIYF.

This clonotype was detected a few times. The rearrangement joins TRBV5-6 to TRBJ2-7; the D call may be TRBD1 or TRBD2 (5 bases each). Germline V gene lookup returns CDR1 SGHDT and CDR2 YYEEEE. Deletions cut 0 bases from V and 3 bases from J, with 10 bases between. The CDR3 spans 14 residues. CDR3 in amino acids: CASSLAGQFYEQYF. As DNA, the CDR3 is TGTGCCAGCAGCTTGGCGGGGCAGTTCTACGAGCAGTACTTC.

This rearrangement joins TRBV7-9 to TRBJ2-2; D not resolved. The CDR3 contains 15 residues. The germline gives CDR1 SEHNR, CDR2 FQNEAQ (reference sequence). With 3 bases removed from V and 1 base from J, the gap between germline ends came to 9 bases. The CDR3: CASSFLAGNTGELFF. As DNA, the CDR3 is TGTGCCAGCAGCTTTTTGGCAGGGAACACCGGGGAGCTGTTTTTT.

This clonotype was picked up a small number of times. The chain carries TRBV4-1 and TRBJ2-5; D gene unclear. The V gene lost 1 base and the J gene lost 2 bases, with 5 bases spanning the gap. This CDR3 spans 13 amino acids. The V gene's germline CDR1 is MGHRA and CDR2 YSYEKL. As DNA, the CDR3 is TGCGCCAGCAGCCAAGTTGGACAAGAGACCCAGTACTTC. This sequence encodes CASSQVGQETQYF.

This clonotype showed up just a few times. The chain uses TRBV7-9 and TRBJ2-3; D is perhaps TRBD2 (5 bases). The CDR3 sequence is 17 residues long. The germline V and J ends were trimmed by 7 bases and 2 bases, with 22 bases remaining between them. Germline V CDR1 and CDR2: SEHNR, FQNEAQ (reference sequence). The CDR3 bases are TGTGCCAGCACCCCCAGGAGGATCCGTGCTTCCACAGATACGCAGTATTTT. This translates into CASTPRRIRASTDTQYF. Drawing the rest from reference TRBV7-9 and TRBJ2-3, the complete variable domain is DTGVSQNPRHKITKRGQNVTFRCDPISEHNRLYWYRQTLGQGPEFLTYFQNEAQLEKSRLLSDRFSAERPKGSFSTLEIQRTEQGDSAMYLCASTPRRIRASTDTQYFGPGTRLTVL.

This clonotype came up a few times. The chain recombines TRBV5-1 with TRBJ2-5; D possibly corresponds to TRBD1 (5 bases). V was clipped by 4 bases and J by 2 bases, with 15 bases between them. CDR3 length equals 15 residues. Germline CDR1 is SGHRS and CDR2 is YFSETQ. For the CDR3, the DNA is TGCGCCAGCAGCCCCGGGCAGGCAGGGCAAGAGACCCAGTACTTC. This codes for CASSPGQAGQETQYF.

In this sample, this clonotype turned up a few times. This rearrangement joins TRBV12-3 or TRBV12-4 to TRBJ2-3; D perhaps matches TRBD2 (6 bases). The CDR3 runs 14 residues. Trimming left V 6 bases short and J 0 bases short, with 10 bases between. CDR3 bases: TGTGCCAGCAGGGGGACTTTTAGCACAGATACGCAGTATTTT. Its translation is CASRGTFSTDTQYF.